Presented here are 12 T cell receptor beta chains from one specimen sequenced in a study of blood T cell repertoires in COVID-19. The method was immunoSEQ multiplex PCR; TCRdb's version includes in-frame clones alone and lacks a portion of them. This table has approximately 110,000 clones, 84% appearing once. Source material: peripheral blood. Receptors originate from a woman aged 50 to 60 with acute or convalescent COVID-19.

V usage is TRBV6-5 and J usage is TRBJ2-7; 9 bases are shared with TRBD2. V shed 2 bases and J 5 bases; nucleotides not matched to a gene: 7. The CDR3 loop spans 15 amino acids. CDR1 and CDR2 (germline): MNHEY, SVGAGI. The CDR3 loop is CASSYRAGGLHEQYF. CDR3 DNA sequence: TGTGCCAGCAGTTACAGGGCGGGGGGGCTCCACGAGCAGTACTTC.

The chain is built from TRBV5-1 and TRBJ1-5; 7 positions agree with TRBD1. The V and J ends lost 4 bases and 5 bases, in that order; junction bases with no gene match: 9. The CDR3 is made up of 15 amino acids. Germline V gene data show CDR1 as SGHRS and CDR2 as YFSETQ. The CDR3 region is CASSPTGEEDQPQHF. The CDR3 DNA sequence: TGCGCCAGCAGCCCTACAGGGGAAGAAGATCAGCCCCAGCATTTT. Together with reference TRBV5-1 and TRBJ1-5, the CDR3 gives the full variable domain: KAGVTQTPRYLIKTRGQQVTLSCSPISGHRSVSWYQQTPGQGLQFLFEYFSETQRNKGNFPGRFSGRQFSNSRSEMNVSTLELGDSALYLCASSPTGEEDQPQHFGDGTRLSIL.

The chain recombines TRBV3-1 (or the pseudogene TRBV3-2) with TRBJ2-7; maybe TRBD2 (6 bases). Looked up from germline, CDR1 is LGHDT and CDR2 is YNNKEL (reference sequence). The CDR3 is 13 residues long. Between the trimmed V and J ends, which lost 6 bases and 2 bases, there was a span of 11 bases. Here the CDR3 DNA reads TGTGCCAGCAGTCTCGCGGGAACCTACGAGCAGTACTTC. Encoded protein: CASSLAGTYEQYF.

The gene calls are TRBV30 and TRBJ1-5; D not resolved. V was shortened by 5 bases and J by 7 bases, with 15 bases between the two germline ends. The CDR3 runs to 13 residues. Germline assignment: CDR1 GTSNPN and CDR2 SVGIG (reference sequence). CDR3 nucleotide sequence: TGTGCCTGGTCCCCGGGGAATCGGCAGCCCCAGCATTTT. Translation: CAWSPGNRQPQHF.

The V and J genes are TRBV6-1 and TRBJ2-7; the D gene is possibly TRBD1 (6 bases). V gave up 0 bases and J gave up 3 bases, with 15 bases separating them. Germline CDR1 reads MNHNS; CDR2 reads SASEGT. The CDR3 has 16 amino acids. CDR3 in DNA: TGTGCCAGCAGTGAAGCGAGACAGGCGGTACGCTACGAGCAGTACTTC. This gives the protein CASSEARQAVRYEQYF.

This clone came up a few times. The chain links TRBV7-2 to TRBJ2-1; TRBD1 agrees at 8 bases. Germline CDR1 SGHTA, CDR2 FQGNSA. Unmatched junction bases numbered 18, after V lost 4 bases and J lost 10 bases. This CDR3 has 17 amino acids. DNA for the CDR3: TGTGCCAGCAGCTCCCCGAGGACAGGGAAGGTTGCGCGGGAGCAGTTCTTC. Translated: CASSSPRTGKVAREQFF.

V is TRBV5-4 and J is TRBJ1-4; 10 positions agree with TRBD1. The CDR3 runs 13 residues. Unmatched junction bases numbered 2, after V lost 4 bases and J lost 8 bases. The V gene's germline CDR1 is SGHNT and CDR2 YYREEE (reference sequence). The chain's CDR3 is CASSPTGGEKLFF. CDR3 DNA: TGTGCCAGCAGCCCGACAGGGGGCGAAAAACTGTTTTTT.

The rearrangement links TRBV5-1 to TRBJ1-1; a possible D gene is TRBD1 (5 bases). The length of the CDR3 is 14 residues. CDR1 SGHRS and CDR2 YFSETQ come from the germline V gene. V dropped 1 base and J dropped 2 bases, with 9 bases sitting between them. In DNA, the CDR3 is TGCGCCAGCAGCTTGACAGGTCACAACACTGAAGCTTTCTTT. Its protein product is CASSLTGHNTEAFF.

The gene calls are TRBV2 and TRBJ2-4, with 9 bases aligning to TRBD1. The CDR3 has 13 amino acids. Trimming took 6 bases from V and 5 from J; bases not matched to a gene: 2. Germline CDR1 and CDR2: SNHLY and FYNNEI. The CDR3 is CASRRTGENIQYF. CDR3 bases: TGTGCCAGCAGGAGGACAGGGGAAAACATTCAGTACTTC.

The CDR3 loop is CSASGVSVGATDTQYF. CDR3 nucleotides: TGCAGTGCTAGTGGGGTTAGCGTGGGGGCCACAGATACGCAGTATTTT. The chain has TRBV20-1 and TRBJ2-3; D is perhaps TRBD1 (6 bases). CDR1 and CDR2 from the germline V gene are DFQATT and SNEGSKA (reference sequence). There are 16 residues in the CDR3. Trimming took off 3 bases at V and 2 bases at J, with 18 bases between the two ends.

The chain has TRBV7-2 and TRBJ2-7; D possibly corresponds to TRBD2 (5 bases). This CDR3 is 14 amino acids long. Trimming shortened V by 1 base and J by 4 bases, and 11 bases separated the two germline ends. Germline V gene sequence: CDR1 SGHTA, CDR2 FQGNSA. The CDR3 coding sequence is TGTGCCAGCAGCTTAGGAGGGAACCATTACGAGCAGTACTTC. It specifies CASSLGGNHYEQYF.

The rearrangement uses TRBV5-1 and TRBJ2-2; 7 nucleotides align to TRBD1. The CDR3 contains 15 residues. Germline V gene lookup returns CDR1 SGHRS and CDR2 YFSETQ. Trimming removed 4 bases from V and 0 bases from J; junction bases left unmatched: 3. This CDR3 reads CASSLGTANTGELFF. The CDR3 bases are TGCGCCAGCAGCCTGGGGACAGCGAACACCGGGGAGCTGTTTTTT.